These 22 T cell receptor beta chains share one sample of origin, sequenced in a study of blood T cell repertoires in COVID-19. Clones were sequenced by immunoSEQ multiplex PCR, and TCRdb holds only the in-frame ones, with some missing. The sample carries around 58,000 clones, roughly 85% recorded once. The sample taken for sequencing was peripheral blood. The receptors stem from a woman aged 60-70 years with COVID-19, enrolled during active disease.

This chain links TRBV7-2 with TRBJ1-6; 8 bases fit TRBD1. The germline V gene encodes CDR1 SGHTA and CDR2 FQGNSA. CDR3 length equals 15 residues. V was pared by 5 bases and J by 6 bases, with 6 bases of the junction left unmatched. The CDR3 is CASSLDRAGNSPLHF. The CDR3, as DNA: TGTGCCAGCAGCCTGGACAGGGCGGGTAATTCACCCCTCCACTTT.

This clone was recorded once. V is TRBV7-2 and J is TRBJ1-5; TRBD1 aligns across 7 bases. Germline V lookup: CDR1 SGHTA, CDR2 FQGNSA. V dropped 5 bases and J dropped 9; count of bases not matched to a gene: 10. The CDR3 covers 14 residues. The CDR3, as DNA: TGTGCCAGCAGCGCGTCGGGACAGTCTGGGCCCCAGCATTTT. Translation: CASSASGQSGPQHF.

The chain uses TRBV6-2 or TRBV6-3 and TRBJ2-1; TRBD1 agrees at 8 bases. V lost 6 bases to trimming and J lost 4 bases; unmatched junction nucleotides: 5. Germline V lookup: CDR1 MNHEY, CDR2 SVGEGT. CDR3 length: 14 amino acids. This CDR3 is CASSLQGEYNEQFF. The CDR3 DNA sequence: TGTGCCAGCAGCCTACAGGGGGAATACAATGAGCAGTTCTTC.

V gene TRBV27 combines with J gene TRBJ1-5; 8 nucleotides align to TRBD1. The CDR3 sequence is 16 residues long. Germline V lookup: CDR1 MNHEY, CDR2 SMNVEV (reference sequence). J lost 7 bases, V lost 2 bases, and 10 bases had no gene match. CDR3 in amino acids: CASSLTDREHGQPQHF. CDR3 DNA: TGTGCCAGCAGTTTAACGGACAGGGAACATGGACAGCCCCAGCATTTT.

J is TRBJ2-1 and V is TRBV7-8; TRBD2 aligns across 10 bases. Germline assignment: CDR1 SGHVS and CDR2 FQNEAQ. Unmatched junction bases numbered 6, after V lost 5 bases and J lost 8 bases. CDR3 length: 14 residues. This CDR3 is CASSTGLASDEQFF. The CDR3 bases are TGTGCCAGCAGCACGGGACTAGCGTCCGATGAGCAGTTCTTC.

The chain has TRBV10-2 and TRBJ2-2, with D maybe TRBD1 (6 bases). CDR3 length: 15 amino acids. Germline V gene data show CDR1 as WSHSY and CDR2 as SAAADI. Between the trimmed V and J ends, which lost 4 bases and 4 bases, there was a span of 13 bases. This CDR3 is CASSGLGASTGELFF. The DNA of the CDR3 is TGCGCCAGCAGTGGTCTGGGGGCGAGCACCGGGGAGCTGTTTTTT.

This chain connects TRBV7-9 to TRBJ2-5; D is perhaps TRBD2 (5 bases). CDR3 length: 13 amino acids. The V end was cut by 1 base, the J end by 6 bases, with 9 bases between. Germline-derived CDR1 and CDR2 are SEHNR and FQNEAQ (reference sequence). The CDR3 coding sequence is TGTGCCAGCAGCTTAGAAGGGAGTAAGACCCAGTACTTC. Translating gives CASSLEGSKTQYF.

The count of this clone is one. The chain recombines TRBV5-1 with TRBJ2-5; tentatively, D is TRBD2 (5 bases). V lost 2 bases and J 5 bases, leaving 25 bases between the germline ends. CDR1 and CDR2 (germline): SGHRS, YFSETQ. CDR3 length equals 18 residues. The chain's CDR3 is CASSLGLSPFFSPETQYF. As DNA, the CDR3 is TGCGCCAGCAGCTTAGGACTGAGCCCCTTTTTCTCGCCCGAGACCCAGTACTTC.

The chain joins TRBV7-2 to TRBJ2-1; 9 nucleotides agree with TRBD1. The CDR3 extends over 15 amino acids. Looked up from germline, CDR1 is SGHTA and CDR2 is FQGNSA. V shed 3 bases, J shed 7 bases, and the junction held 7 bases outside the gene matches. CDR3 nucleotides: TGTGCCAGCAGCTTTCGGGACAGGGCGAAGAATGAGCAGTTCTTC. Protein sequence: CASSFRDRAKNEQFF.

The chain couples TRBV5-6 to TRBJ2-7; maybe TRBD2 (5 bases). Trimming took off 2 bases at V and 4 bases at J, with 13 bases between the two ends. Germline V gene sequence: CDR1 SGHDT, CDR2 YYEEEE. The CDR3 consists of 14 residues. The CDR3 region has the DNA TGTGCCAGCAGCTTCCGGACTTCGTGGTACGAGCAGTACTTC. The encoded protein is CASSFRTSWYEQYF.

This clone has only a few counts. CDR3 coding DNA: TGCGCCAGCAGCCACGGACAGGGAAGGACAGATACGCAGTATTTT. It translates to CASSHGQGRTDTQYF. J is TRBJ2-3 and V is TRBV4-1; 8 bases are shared with TRBD1. CDR1 MGHRA and CDR2 YSYEKL come from the germline V gene. The CDR3 has 15 amino acids. The J segment lost 3 bases and the V segment lost 3 bases, leaving 5 bases of the junction unmatched.

The J gene is TRBJ2-3, the V gene TRBV27; 8 positions match TRBD2. Trimming removed 2 bases from V and 1 base from J; junction bases left unmatched: 8. This CDR3 comprises 17 residues. Germline V gene sequence: CDR1 MNHEY, CDR2 SMNVEV (reference sequence). The DNA for the CDR3 is TGTGCCAGCAGTTTAATGACTAGCGTTAGGGGCACAGATACGCAGTATTTT. Its translation: CASSLMTSVRGTDTQYF.

CDR3 sequence (DNA): TGTGCCAGCAGACCTACTGGACTGGTAGTAGGGGAGCTGTTTTTT. Its translation: CASRPTGLVVGELFF. The chain joins TRBV27 to TRBJ2-2; possible D gene TRBD2, 5 bases. CDR1 is MNHEY, CDR2 SMNVEV, per germline (reference sequence). The length of the CDR3 is 15 residues. V was clipped by 6 bases and J by 8 bases, with 19 bases between them.

CDR3 sequence reads: CATSEGLAGGQDEQFF. CDR3 DNA: TGTGCCACCAGTGAAGGACTTGCGGGGGGGCAGGATGAGCAGTTCTTC. This chain joins TRBV24-1 and TRBJ2-1; 9 nucleotides line up with TRBD2. Germline lookup yields CDR1 KGHDR and CDR2 SFDVKD. The V gene end was trimmed by 4 bases and the J gene end by 8 bases; junction bases not matched to a gene: 11. The CDR3 has 16 residues.

The chain employs TRBV9 and TRBJ1-2, with D possibly TRBD1 on 5 matching bases. There are 16 residues in the CDR3. V lost 0 bases to trimming and J lost 5 bases, with 17 bases between them. From germline, CDR1 is SGDLS and CDR2 YYNGEE. The CDR3 spells CASSVDAGRGVYGYTF. DNA of the CDR3: TGTGCCAGCAGCGTAGACGCAGGGCGTGGGGTATATGGCTACACCTTC.

The chain couples TRBV24-1 to TRBJ2-3, with 13 positions matching TRBD2. Germline assignment: CDR1 KGHDR and CDR2 SFDVKD. The CDR3 length is 14 residues. V lost 2 bases and J lost 9; bases outside the gene matches: 1. CDR3 nucleotides: TGTGCCACCAGTGATTCGGGACTAGCGGGAACGCAGTATTTT. It is translated as CATSDSGLAGTQYF.

The chain is built from TRBV7-9 and TRBJ2-2; D ambiguous. Per the germline V gene, CDR1 is SEHNR and CDR2 is FQNEAQ (reference sequence). The CDR3 length is 16 residues. Trimming left V 1 base short and J 3 bases short, with 12 bases between. The CDR3 region is CASSLVGLTDTGELFF. The CDR3, as DNA: TGTGCCAGCAGCTTAGTTGGGCTAACCGACACCGGGGAGCTGTTTTTT.

The rearrangement joins TRBV28 to TRBJ1-4; the D gene is possibly TRBD1 (5 bases). The CDR3 loop spans 15 amino acids. Germline lookup yields CDR1 MDHEN and CDR2 SYDVKM. The V end was cut by 8 bases, the J end by 7 bases, with 20 bases between. The CDR3 sequence is CASGQGAANGEKLFF. CDR3 in DNA: TGTGCCAGCGGTCAAGGGGCGGCGAATGGTGAAAAACTGTTTTTT.

The chain carries TRBV5-5 and TRBJ2-1; 8 bases agree with TRBD1. This CDR3 has 16 amino acids. Germline loops: CDR1 SGHKS, CDR2 YYEKEE (reference sequence). Losses at the gene ends were 4 bases for V and 5 bases for J; bases not matched to a gene: 11. The CDR3 bases are TGTGCCAGCAGCGTTGGATGGGGACAGGTAAACAATGAGCAGTTCTTC. This sequence encodes CASSVGWGQVNNEQFF. The full variable domain, rest sourced from reference TRBV5-5 and TRBJ2-1, is DAGVTQSPTHLIKTRGQQVTLRCSPISGHKSVSWYQQVLGQGPQFIFQYYEKEERGRGNFPDRFSARQFPNYSSELNVNALLLGDSALYLCASSVGWGQVNNEQFFGPGTRLTVL.

V and J are TRBV6-5 and TRBJ1-2; maybe TRBD1 (6 bases). Trimming stripped 2 bases from V and 6 bases from J, with 10 bases between. The CDR3 loop spans 13 amino acids. The germline CDR1 and CDR2 sequences are MNHEY and SVGAGI. As DNA, the CDR3 is TGTGCCAGCAGTTACGGGACAAGGGATGGCTACACCTTC. Amino acids: CASSYGTRDGYTF.

This sequence joins TRBV12-3 or TRBV12-4 and TRBJ1-1; a possible D gene is TRBD1 (6 bases). This CDR3 spans 13 amino acids. The V and J ends lost 7 bases and 5 bases respectively, with 14 bases between them. As DNA, the CDR3 is TGTGCCAGCACCCCTTCAGGGGAGACTGAAGCTTTCTTT. It yields the protein CASTPSGETEAFF.

The V and J genes are TRBV3-1 (or the pseudogene TRBV3-2) and TRBJ2-5, with 12 bases fitting TRBD2. The CDR3 is 15 amino acids. V was clipped by 2 bases and J by 6 bases; unmatched bases: 4. Germline lookup yields CDR1 LGHDT and CDR2 YNNKEL (reference sequence). CDR3 DNA: TGTGCCAGCAGCCAAACTAGCGGGAGGTCTCAGACCCAGTACTTC. Translation: CASSQTSGRSQTQYF.